The source of this T cell receptor (beta chain) is a study of T cell responses to AZD1222 COVID-19 vaccine. Study findings and constraints: Only a handful of AZD1222 recipients tested seropositive at baseline. Nearly half of the spike-specific TCRs reportedly recognize variant regions that carry no mutations. Donor demographics were predominantly white British with a female majority; clonal diversity may be underestimated.

In the case of this clone: Its target is unknown.

Trimming stripped 0 bases from V and 4 bases from J, with 16 bases between. Germline CDR1 MNHEY, CDR2 SVGAGI. The CDR3 contains 16 residues. Profiling relied on immunoSEQ multiplex PCR, and the TCRdb table lists in-frame clones only, not all of them. Altogether roughly 160,000 clones are present, roughly nine tenths being singletons, with the ten largest covering approximately 0.97%. The chain links TRBV6-5 to TRBJ2-7; weak D call: TRBD1 (6 bases). The receptor was derived from an adult who received the AZD1222 COVID-19 vaccine. The source was peripheral blood, collected 28 days after the second AZD1222 dose. CDR3: CASSYSSTGRVYEQYF. Written as DNA, the CDR3 is TGTGCCAGCAGTTACTCGTCAACAGGGCGTGTTTACGAGCAGTACTTC.